This T cell receptor (beta chain) was captured by sequencing in a study of molecular identifiers for immune sequencing clone quantification. With V trimmed by 0 bases and J by 11 bases, 10 bases remained unmatched. This CDR3 is built from 16 residues. Germline loops: CDR1 LGHDT, CDR2 YNNKEL (reference sequence). This clonotype turned up a few times. Via MiXCR, TCRdb re-called the PCR reads, giving one row per CDR3 protein. The sample consists of just under 650,000 distinct CDR3 sequences, around 20% of them appearing once. Source material: naive CD8+ T cells from blood, with Jurkat cell RNA spiked in. Subset denoted: FACS-sorted CD8+CD4-CCR7+CD45RA+ naive T cells. The origin of this receptor is a human donor in good health. Some libraries in this study had Jurkat cell RNA spiked in. The V gene is TRBV3-1, the J gene TRBJ1-6, with 7 bases identical to TRBD1. The chain's CDR3 is CASSQDINRGLPPLHF. The CDR3 nucleotides read TGTGCCAGCAGCCAAGATATTAACAGGGGTTTGCCACCCCTCCACTTT.